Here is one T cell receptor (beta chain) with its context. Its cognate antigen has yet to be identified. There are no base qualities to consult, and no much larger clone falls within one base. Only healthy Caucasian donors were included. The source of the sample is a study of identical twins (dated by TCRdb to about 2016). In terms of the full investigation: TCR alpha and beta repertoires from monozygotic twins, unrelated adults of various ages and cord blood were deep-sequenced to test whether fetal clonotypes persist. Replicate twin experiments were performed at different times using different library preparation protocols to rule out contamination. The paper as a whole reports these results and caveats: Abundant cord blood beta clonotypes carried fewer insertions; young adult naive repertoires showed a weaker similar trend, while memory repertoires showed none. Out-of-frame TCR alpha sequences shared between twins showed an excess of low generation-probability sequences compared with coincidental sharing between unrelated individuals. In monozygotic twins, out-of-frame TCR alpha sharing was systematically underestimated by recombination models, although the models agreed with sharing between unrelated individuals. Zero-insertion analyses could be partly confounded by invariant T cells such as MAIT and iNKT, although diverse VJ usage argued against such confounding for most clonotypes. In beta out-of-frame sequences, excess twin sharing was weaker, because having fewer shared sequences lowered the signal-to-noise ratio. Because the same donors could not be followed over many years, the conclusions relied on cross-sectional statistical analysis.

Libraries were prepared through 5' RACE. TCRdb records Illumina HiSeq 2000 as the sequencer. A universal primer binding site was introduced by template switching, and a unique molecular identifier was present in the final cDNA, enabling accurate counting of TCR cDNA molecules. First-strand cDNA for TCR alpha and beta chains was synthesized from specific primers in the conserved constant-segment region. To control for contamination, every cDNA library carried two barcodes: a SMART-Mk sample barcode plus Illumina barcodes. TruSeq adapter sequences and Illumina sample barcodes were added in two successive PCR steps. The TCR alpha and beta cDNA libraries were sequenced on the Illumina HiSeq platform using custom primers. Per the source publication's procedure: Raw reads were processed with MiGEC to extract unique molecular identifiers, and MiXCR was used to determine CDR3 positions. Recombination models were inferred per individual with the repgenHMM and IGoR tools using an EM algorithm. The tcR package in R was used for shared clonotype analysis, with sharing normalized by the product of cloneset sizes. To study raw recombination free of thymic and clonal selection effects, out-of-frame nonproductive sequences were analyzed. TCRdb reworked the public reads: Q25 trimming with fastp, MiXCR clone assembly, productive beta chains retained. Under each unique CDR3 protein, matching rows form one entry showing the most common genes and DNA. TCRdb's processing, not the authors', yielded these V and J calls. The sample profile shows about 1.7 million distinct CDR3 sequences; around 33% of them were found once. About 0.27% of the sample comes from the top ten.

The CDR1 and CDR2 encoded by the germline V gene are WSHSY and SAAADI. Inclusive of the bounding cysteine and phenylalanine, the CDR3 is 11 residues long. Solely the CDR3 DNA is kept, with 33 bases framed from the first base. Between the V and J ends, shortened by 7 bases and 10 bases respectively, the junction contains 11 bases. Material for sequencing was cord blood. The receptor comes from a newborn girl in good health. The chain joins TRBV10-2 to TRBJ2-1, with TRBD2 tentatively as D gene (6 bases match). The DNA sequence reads TGCGCCAGCATCCGGGGGTACGAGCAGTTCTTC. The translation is CASIRGYEQFF.